Following are 27 T cell receptor beta chains from one sample sequenced in a study of monozygotic twins with inflammatory bowel disease. TCRdb re-called the 5' RACE reads, yielding one record per CDR3 amino acid sequence without DNA. Across some 400,000 distinct CDR3 sequences, the top ten clones capture 2.4% of the sample. The material sequenced was blood. These receptors all stem from a human donor with ulcerative colitis or Crohn's disease, or a healthy co-twin of an affected twin (not recorded which).

Here the CDR3 reads CAISGADNQPQHF. The rearrangement uses TRBV10-3 and TRBJ1-5; TCRdb picks TRBD1, but there is no DNA to check that call. The CDR3 is 13 residues long. Germline V gene sequence: CDR1 ENHRY, CDR2 SYGVKD.

The genes are TRBV5-1 and TRBJ1-4. Per germline, CDR1 SGHRS and CDR2 YFSETQ. The CDR3 sequence is 16 residues long. This CDR3 reads CASSFAGTSTNEKLFF.

The chain recombines TRBV29-1 with TRBJ1-1; TCRdb gives TRBD1 as the D gene, but with no DNA this cannot be confirmed. Germline CDR1 SQVTM, CDR2 ANQGSEA. This CDR3 region has 17 residues. The CDR3 loop is CSVEPTALQGIVAEAFF. The full variable domain, with the rest looked up from reference TRBV29-1 and TRBJ1-1, is SAVISQKPSRDICQRGTSLTIQCQVDSQVTMMFWYRQQPGQSLTLIATANQGSEATYESGFVIDKFPISRPNLTFSTLTVSNMSPEDSSIYLCSVEPTALQGIVAEAFFGQGTRLTVV.

The V and J genes are TRBV20-1 and TRBJ2-2. Germline assignment: CDR1 DFQATT and CDR2 SNEGSKA (reference sequence). The CDR3 runs 15 residues. Here the CDR3 reads CSARGVTDFTGELFF.

The chain employs TRBV2 and TRBJ2-1; there is no DNA to check the TCRdb D call of TRBD1. CDR1 is SNHLY and CDR2 is FYNNEI in the germline V gene. The CDR3 extends over 14 amino acids. CDR3 in amino acids: CASRWFGTYNEQFF.

This chain connects TRBV29-1 to TRBJ1-1; TCRdb's D gene call, TRBD1, goes unchecked for lack of DNA. CDR3 length: 14 residues. Per the germline V gene, CDR1 is SQVTM and CDR2 is ANQGSEA. CDR3 sequence reads: CSVNGEQGSAEAFF. Using reference TRBV29-1 and TRBJ1-1 for the parts outside the CDR3, the full variable domain is SAVISQKPSRDICQRGTSLTIQCQVDSQVTMMFWYRQQPGQSLTLIATANQGSEATYESGFVIDKFPISRPNLTFSTLTVSNMSPEDSSIYLCSVNGEQGSAEAFFGQGTRLTVV.

V gene TRBV4-2 combines with J gene TRBJ2-2. The CDR3 runs to 14 residues. Per germline, CDR1 LGHNA and CDR2 YNFKEQ. CDR3 amino acids: CASSQDPGTGELFF.

The chain employs TRBV7-9 and TRBJ2-3. This CDR3 contains 15 residues. The germline V gene encodes CDR1 SEHNR and CDR2 FQNEAQ (reference sequence). This chain's CDR3 is CASSLATPNTDTQYF.

This chain connects TRBV4-1 to TRBJ2-7. The germline CDR1 and CDR2 sequences are MGHRA and YSYEKL. There are 14 residues in the CDR3. The CDR3 region is CASSQDFIQYEQYF.

The chain employs TRBV6-1 and TRBJ1-6; TCRdb reports TRBD1, a call that lacks DNA to check it against. Germline CDR1 reads MNHNS; CDR2 reads SASEGT. The CDR3 runs to 13 residues. This CDR3 is CASSALGVSPLHF.

V usage is TRBV7-2 and J usage is TRBJ2-2; absent DNA, TCRdb's TRBD2 call cannot be checked. Germline V gene data show CDR1 as SGHTA and CDR2 as FQGNSA. The CDR3 is 15 amino acids. This chain's CDR3 is CASRDQGLGTGELFF.

The J gene is TRBJ2-5, the V gene TRBV12-3 or TRBV12-4; as DNA is missing, the TRBD2 call by TCRdb cannot be tested. This CDR3 contains 14 residues. The CDR3 region is CASSLNQGRETQYF.

V gene TRBV27 combines with J gene TRBJ1-1; TCRdb proposes TRBD1, but this gene call is untestable without DNA. Germline assignment: CDR1 MNHEY and CDR2 SMNVEV (reference sequence). The CDR3 is made up of 15 amino acids. CDR3 in amino acids: CASRGHGLGNTEAFF.

This chain links TRBV4-2 with TRBJ1-2. CDR1 and CDR2 from the germline V gene are LGHNA and YNFKEQ. The length of the CDR3 is 16 residues. CDR3 protein: CASSQDGAGFGYGYTF.

The genes are TRBV18 and TRBJ1-4. Germline assignment: CDR1 KGHSH and CDR2 LQKENI. This CDR3 contains 14 residues. The CDR3 sequence is CASSPLPTNEKLFF.

The chain carries TRBV6-1 and TRBJ2-7. Germline values: CDR1 MNHNS, CDR2 SASEGT. This CDR3 region has 15 residues. The CDR3 loop is CVTTSAGGGSYEQYF.

The V call is TRBV3-1, the J call TRBJ1-1. From germline, CDR1 is LGHDT and CDR2 YNNKEL (reference sequence). The CDR3 spans 15 residues. The CDR3 region is CASSHSRSWNTEAFF.

The chain is built from TRBV5-1 and TRBJ2-2; TCRdb calls TRBD1, which cannot be checked without DNA. Per the germline V gene, CDR1 is SGHRS and CDR2 is YFSETQ. The CDR3 has 16 residues. CDR3 sequence: CASSSDRGQNTGELFF. Full variable domain (remainder filled in from reference TRBV5-1 and TRBJ2-2): KAGVTQTPRYLIKTRGQQVTLSCSPISGHRSVSWYQQTPGQGLQFLFEYFSETQRNKGNFPGRFSGRQFSNSRSEMNVSTLELGDSALYLCASSSDRGQNTGELFFGEGSRLTVL.

The chain combines TRBV7-2 with TRBJ2-7; TCRdb lists TRBD1, though no DNA is available to test this call. Germline V gene lookup returns CDR1 SGHTA and CDR2 FQGNSA. There are 15 residues in the CDR3. The CDR3 spells CASSLWTGGVDEQYF.

The chain uses TRBV5-1 and TRBJ2-1; TCRdb picks TRBD2, but there is no DNA to check that call. This CDR3 contains 15 residues. Germline V gene sequence: CDR1 SGHRS, CDR2 YFSETQ. CDR3: CASSIGGETYNEQFF.

The chain carries TRBV27 and TRBJ1-1; TCRdb gives TRBD1 as the D gene, but with no DNA this cannot be confirmed. CDR1 MNHEY and CDR2 SMNVEV come from the germline V gene (reference sequence). The CDR3 spans 14 residues. CDR3 sequence reads: CASTPTGVWSEAFF.

This chain connects TRBV3-1 to TRBJ2-6; TCRdb indicates TRBD1, and absent DNA this call remains unverified. The CDR3 covers 15 residues. CDR1 and CDR2 (germline): LGHDT, YNNKEL (reference sequence). CDR3 in amino acids: CASSPGSSGANVLTF.

The V call is TRBV20-1, the J call TRBJ2-5; the TCRdb D gene call, TRBD2, has no DNA to confirm it. In germline, CDR1 is DFQATT, CDR2 SNEGSKA (reference sequence). The CDR3 runs to 15 residues. CDR3 region: CSARDPAASGGPQYF.

CDR3 protein: CASRFSDNEQFF. V is TRBV2 and J is TRBJ2-1. Germline CDR1 is SNHLY and CDR2 is FYNNEI. The CDR3 length is 12 residues.

This chain uses TRBV11-2 with TRBJ1-1. Looked up from germline, CDR1 is SGHAT and CDR2 is FQNNGV. The length of the CDR3 is 13 residues. CDR3 protein: CASSGSMNTEAFF.

CDR3 loop: CASSLGHGSYQPQHF. The chain links TRBV5-6 to TRBJ1-5. The CDR3 is made up of 15 amino acids. CDR1 and CDR2 (germline): SGHDT, YYEEEE.

The J gene is TRBJ2-6, the V gene TRBV9; TCRdb returns TRBD1, unconfirmable since there is no DNA. Germline-derived CDR1 and CDR2 are SGDLS and YYNGEE. CDR3 length: 18 amino acids. CDR3 protein: CASSVGGGTFSGANVLTF.